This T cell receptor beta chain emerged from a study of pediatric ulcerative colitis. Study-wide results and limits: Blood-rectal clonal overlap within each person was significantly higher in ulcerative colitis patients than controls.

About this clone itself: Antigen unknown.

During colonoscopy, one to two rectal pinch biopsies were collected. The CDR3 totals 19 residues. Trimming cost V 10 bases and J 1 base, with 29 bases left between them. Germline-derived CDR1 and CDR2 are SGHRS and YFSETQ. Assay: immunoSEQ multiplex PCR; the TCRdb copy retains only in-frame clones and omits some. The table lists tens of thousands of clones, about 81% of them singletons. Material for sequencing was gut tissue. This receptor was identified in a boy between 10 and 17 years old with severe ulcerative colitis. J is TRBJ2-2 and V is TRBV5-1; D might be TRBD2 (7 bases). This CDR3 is CAATPIRGARHWNTGELFF. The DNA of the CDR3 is TGCGCCGCCACACCGATCCGGGGGGCCAGACATTGGAACACCGGGGAGCTGTTTTTT.